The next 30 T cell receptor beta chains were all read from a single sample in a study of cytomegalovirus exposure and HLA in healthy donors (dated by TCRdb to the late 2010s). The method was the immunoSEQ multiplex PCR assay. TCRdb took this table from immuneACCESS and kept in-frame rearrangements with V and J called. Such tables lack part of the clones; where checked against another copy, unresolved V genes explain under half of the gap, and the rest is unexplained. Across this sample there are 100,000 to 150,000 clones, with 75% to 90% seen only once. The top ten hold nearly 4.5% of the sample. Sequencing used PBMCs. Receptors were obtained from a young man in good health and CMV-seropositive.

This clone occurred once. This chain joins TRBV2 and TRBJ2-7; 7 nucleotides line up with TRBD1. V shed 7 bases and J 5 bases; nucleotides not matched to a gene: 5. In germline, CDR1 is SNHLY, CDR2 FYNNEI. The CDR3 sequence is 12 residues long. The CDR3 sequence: CASITGVNEQYF. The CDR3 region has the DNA TGTGCCAGCATAACAGGGGTAAACGAGCAGTACTTC.

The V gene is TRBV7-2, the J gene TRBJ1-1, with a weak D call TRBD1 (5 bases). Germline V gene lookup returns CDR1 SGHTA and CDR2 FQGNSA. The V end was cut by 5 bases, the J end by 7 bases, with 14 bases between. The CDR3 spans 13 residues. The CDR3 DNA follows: TGTGCCAGCAGCGCGGGACCCCGGGGTGAAGCTTTCTTT. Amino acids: CASSAGPRGEAFF.

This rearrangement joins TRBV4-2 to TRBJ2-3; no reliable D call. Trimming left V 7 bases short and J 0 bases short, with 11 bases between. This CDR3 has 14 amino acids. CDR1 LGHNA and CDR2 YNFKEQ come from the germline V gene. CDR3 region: CASNQRTSTDTQYF. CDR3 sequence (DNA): TGTGCCAGCAATCAGCGAACTAGCACAGATACGCAGTATTTT.

The CDR3 coding sequence is TGTGCCAGCAGTCGACCGGGACATAACACTGAAGCTTTCTTT. Translated, it gives CASSRPGHNTEAFF. The rearrangement links TRBV7-8 to TRBJ1-1; TRBD1 is a possible D gene (6 bases). The germline V gene has CDR1 SGHVS and CDR2 FQNEAQ. V was clipped by 6 bases and J by 2 bases, with 13 bases between them. The CDR3 length is 14 residues.

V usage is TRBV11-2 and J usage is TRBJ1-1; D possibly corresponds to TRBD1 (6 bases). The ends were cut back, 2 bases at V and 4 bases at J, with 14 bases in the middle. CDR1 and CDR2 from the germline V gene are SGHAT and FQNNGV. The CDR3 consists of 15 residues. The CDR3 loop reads CASSLRGTETTEAFF. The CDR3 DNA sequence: TGTGCCAGCAGCTTAAGGGGGACCGAAACCACTGAAGCTTTCTTT. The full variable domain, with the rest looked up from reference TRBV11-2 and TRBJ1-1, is EAGVAQSPRYKIIEKRQSVAFWCNPISGHATLYWYQQILGQGPKLLIQFQNNGVVDDSQLPKDRFSAERLKGVDSTLKIQPAKLEDSAVYLCASSLRGTETTEAFFGQGTRLTVV.

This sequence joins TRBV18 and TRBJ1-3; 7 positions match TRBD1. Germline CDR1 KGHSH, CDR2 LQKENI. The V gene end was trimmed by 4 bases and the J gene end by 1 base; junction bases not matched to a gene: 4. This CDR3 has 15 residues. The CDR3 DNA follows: TGTGCCAGCTCACTACAGGGGAAATCTGGAAACACCATATATTTT. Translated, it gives CASSLQGKSGNTIYF.

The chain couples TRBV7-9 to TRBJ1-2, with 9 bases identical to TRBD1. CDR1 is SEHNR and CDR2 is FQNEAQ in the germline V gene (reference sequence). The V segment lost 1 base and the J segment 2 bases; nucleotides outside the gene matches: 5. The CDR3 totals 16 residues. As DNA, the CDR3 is TGTGCCAGCAGCTTAGGGCGGACAGGGGCCAACTATGGCTACACCTTC. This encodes CASSLGRTGANYGYTF.

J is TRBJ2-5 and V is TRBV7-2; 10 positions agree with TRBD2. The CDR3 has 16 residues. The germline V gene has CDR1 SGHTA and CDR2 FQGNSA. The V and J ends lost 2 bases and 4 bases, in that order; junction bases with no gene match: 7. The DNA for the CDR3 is TGTGCCAGCAGCTTAATTAGCTTAGCGGGGGGAGAGACCCAGTACTTC. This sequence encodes CASSLISLAGGETQYF.

The CDR3 loop is CASSLERDQPQHF. For the CDR3, the DNA is TGCGCCAGCAGCCTGGAACGGGATCAGCCCCAGCATTTT. This chain connects TRBV4-1 to TRBJ1-5, with D uncertain. This CDR3 contains 13 residues. V was pared by 4 bases and J by 5 bases, with 9 bases between. In germline, CDR1 is MGHRA, CDR2 YSYEKL.

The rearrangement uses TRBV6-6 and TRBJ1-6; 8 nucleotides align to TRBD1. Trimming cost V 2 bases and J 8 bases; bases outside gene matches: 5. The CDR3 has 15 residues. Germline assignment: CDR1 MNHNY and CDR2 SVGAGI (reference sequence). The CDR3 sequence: CASSYIDRGHSPLHF. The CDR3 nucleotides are TGTGCCAGCAGTTACATCGACAGGGGCCATTCACCCCTCCACTTT.

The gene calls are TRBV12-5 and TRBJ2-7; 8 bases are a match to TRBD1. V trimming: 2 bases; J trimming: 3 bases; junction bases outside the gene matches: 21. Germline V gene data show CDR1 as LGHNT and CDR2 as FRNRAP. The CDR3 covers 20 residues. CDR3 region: CASGLTSSPGQERRSYEQYF. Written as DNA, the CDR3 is TGTGCTAGTGGTTTGACCTCATCACCGGGACAGGAGAGACGGAGCTACGAGCAGTACTTC.

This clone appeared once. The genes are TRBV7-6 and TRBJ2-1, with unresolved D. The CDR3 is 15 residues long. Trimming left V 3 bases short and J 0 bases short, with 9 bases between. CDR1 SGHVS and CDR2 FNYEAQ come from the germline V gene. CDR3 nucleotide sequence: TGTGCCAGCAGCTTTAACGCCGGCTCCTACAATGAGCAGTTCTTC. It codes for CASSFNAGSYNEQFF. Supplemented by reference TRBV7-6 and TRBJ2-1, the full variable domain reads GAGVSQSPRYKVTKRGQDVALRCDPISGHVSLYWYRQALGQGPEFLTYFNYEAQQDKSGLPNDRFSAERPEGSISTLTIQRTEQRDSAMYRCASSFNAGSYNEQFFGPGTRLTVL.

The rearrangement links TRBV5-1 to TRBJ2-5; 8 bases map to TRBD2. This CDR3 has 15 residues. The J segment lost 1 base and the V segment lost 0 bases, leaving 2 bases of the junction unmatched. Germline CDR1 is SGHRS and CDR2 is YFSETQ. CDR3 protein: CASSLGGGTQETQYF. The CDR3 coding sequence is TGCGCCAGCAGCTTGGGCGGGGGGACCCAAGAGACCCAGTACTTC.

CDR3 in DNA: TGTGCCAGCAGCTTCACAGGGGGGGAGATCAATGAGCAGTTCTTC. Translation gives CASSFTGGEINEQFF. The rearrangement links TRBV13 to TRBJ2-1; D might be TRBD1 (8 bases). Trimming removed 3 bases at V and 6 bases at J, with 15 bases between. CDR1 is PRHDT and CDR2 is FYEKMQ in the germline V gene (reference sequence). The length of the CDR3 is 15 residues.

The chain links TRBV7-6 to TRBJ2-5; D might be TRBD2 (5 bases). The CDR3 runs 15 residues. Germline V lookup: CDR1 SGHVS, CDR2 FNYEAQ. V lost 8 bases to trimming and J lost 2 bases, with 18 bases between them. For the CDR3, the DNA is TGTGCCAGCGGCCTAGCAAAGGCGGCTCAAGAGACCCAGTACTTC. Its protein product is CASGLAKAAQETQYF.

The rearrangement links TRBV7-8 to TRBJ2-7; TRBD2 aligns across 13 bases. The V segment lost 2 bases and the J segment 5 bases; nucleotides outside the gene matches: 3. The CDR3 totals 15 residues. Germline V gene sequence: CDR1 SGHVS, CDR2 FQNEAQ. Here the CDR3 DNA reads TGTGCCAGCAGCTTACGACTAGCGGGGGGCAACGAGCAGTACTTC. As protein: CASSLRLAGGNEQYF.

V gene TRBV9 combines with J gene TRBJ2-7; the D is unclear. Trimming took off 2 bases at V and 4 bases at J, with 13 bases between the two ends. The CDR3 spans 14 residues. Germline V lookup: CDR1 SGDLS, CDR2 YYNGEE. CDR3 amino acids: CASSVRAGFYEQYF. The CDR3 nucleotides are TGTGCCAGCAGCGTCCGCGCAGGATTTTACGAGCAGTACTTC.

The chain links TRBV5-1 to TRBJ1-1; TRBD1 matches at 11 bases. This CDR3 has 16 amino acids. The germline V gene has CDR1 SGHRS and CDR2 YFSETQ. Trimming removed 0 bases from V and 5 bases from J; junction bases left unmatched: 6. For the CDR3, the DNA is TGCGCCAGCAGCTTGGCGGGGACAGGGGGAGATACTGAAGCTTTCTTT. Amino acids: CASSLAGTGGDTEAFF.

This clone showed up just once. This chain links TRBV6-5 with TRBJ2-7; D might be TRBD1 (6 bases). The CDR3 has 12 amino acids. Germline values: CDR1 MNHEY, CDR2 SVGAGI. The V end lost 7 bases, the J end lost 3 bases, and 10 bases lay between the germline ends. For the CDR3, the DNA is TGTGCCAGCATCCCACAGGGCTACGAGCAGTACTTC. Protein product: CASIPQGYEQYF.

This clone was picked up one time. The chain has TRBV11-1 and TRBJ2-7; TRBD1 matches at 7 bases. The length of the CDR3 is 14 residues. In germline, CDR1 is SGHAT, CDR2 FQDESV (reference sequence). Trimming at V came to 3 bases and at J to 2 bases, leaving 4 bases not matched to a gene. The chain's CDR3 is CASSFRQGPYEQYF. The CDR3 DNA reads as TGTGCCAGCAGCTTCAGACAGGGCCCCTACGAGCAGTACTTC.

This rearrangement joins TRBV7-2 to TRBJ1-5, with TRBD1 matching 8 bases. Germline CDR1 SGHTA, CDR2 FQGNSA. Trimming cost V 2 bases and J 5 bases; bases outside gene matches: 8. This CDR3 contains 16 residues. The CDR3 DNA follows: TGTGCCAGCAGCTTAAGGACAGGGCGCGGGGATCAGCCCCAGCATTTT. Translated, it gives CASSLRTGRGDQPQHF. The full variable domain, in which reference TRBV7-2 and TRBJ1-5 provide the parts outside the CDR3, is GAGVSQSPSNKVTEKGKDVELRCDPISGHTALYWYRQSLGQGLEFLIYFQGNSAPDKSGLPSDRFSAERTGGSVSTLTIQRTQQEDSAVYLCASSLRTGRGDQPQHFGDGTRLSIL.

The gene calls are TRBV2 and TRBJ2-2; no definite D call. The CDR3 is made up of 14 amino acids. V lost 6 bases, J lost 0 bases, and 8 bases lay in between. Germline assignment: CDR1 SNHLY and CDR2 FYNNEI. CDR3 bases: TGTGCCAGCAGGGCGGCAGCGAACACCGGGGAGCTGTTTTTT. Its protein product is CASRAAANTGELFF.

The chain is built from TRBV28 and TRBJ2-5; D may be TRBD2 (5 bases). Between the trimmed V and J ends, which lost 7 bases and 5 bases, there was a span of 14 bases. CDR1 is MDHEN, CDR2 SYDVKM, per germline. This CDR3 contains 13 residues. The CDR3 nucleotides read TGTGCCAGCAAAGCTGGTGGGGAGGAGACCCAGTACTTC. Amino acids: CASKAGGEETQYF.

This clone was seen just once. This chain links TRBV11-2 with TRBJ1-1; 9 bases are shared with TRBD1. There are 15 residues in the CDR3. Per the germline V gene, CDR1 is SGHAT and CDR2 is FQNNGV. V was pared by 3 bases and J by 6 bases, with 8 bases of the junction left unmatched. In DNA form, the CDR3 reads TGTGCCAGCAGCTTGGACAGGGGTTCTTGGGCTGAAGCTTTCTTT. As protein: CASSLDRGSWAEAFF.

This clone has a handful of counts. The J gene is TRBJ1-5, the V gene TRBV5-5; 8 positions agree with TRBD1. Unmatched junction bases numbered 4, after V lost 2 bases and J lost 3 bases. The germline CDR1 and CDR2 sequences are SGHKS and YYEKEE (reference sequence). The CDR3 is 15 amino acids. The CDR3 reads CASSLRQGINQPQHF. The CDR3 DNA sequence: TGTGCCAGCAGCTTACGACAGGGGATCAATCAGCCCCAGCATTTT.

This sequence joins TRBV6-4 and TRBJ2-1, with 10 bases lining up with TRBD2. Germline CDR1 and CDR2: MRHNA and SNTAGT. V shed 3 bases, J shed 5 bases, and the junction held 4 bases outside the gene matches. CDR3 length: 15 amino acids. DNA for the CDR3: TGTGCCAGCAGTGAGTCACTAGCGGGGAACAATGAGCAGTTCTTC. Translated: CASSESLAGNNEQFF.

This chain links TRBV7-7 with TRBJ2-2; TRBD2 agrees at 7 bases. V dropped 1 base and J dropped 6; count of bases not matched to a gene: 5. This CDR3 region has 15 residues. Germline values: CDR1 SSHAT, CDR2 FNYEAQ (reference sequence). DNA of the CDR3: TGTGCCAGCAGCTTAGAAACGGGAGGATCCGGGGAGCTGTTTTTT. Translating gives CASSLETGGSGELFF.

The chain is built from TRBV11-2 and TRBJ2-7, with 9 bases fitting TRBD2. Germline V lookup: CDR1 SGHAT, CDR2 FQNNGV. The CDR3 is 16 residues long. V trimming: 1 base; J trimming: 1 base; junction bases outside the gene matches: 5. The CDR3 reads CASSLGAGGLSYEQYF. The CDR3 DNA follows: TGTGCCAGCAGCTTAGGAGCGGGGGGCCTATCCTACGAGCAGTACTTC.

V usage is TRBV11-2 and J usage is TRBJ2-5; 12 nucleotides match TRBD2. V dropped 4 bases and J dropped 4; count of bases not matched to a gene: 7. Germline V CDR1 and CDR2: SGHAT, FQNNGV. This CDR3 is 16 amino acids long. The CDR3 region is CASSWAGLAGPETQYF. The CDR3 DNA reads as TGTGCCAGCAGCTGGGCCGGACTAGCGGGGCCAGAGACCCAGTACTTC.

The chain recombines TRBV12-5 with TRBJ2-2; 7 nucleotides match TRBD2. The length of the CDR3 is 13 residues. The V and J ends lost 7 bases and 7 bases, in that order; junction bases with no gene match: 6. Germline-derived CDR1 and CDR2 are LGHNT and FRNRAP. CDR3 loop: CASVERGDGELFF. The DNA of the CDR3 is TGTGCTAGTGTGGAGCGGGGTGACGGGGAGCTGTTTTTT.